The sequence of this TCR beta chain was determined in a study of cytomegalovirus exposure and HLA in healthy donors. Study in general: Clustering assigned 81% of the approximately 430 genotyped donors to the Caucasian-associated ancestry cluster.

The PCR employed 60 Vbeta primers together with 13 Jbeta primers. Here immunoSEQ multiplex PCR was the method, and the copy in TCRdb shows in-frame clones only, minus some. The repertoire table contains some 120,000 clones. Study-level results: Productive status was seen about 90% or about 30% of the time for most TCR beta V segments in an earlier analysis. Later on, analysis showed that most CMV-associated TCR beta chains appeared to be HLA-restricted. The authors excluded some V segments, including TRBV6-2 and TRBV6-3, as indistinguishable.

Comments on this clone: What it recognizes is unknown.

V gave up 4 bases and J gave up 2 bases, with 12 bases separating them. CDR1 and CDR2 (germline): SQVTM, ANQGSEA. CDR3 size: 13 residues. Sequencing was carried out using PBMCs. This chain connects TRBV29-1 to TRBJ2-7; D may be TRBD2 (6 bases). This TCR derives from a man in his forties in good health and CMV-seronegative. This CDR3 is CSVGAGTAYEQYF. CDR3 nucleotides: TGCAGCGTTGGGGCGGGGACTGCCTACGAGCAGTACTTC.